This T cell receptor (beta chain) derives from a study of response to subunit inactivated influenza vaccine. Overall study findings and caveats: It was the authors' suggestion that each seasonal influenza vaccination recruits few new T cells.

Comments on this clonotype: Its cognate antigen is unknown.

TCRdb re-derived calls from the RT-PCR reads in MiXCR, one entry per CDR3 protein. The sample lists hundreds of thousands of distinct CDR3 sequences, 11% to 15% occurring once. CDR3 length: 13 residues. Trimming removed 6 bases at V and 6 bases at J, with 18 bases between. Germline V gene sequence: CDR1 DFQATT, CDR2 SNEGSKA (reference sequence). The origin of this receptor is a man aged 45-60 years who received an inactivated influenza vaccine. V gene TRBV20-1 combines with J gene TRBJ2-7; D tentatively fits TRBD1 or TRBD2 (5 bases each). The source was PBMCs from blood, collected approximately 15 days before vaccination. CDR3 loop: CSARVGPPPEQYF. The CDR3 nucleotides read TGCAGTGCCCGAGTGGGACCCCCACCCGAGCAGTACTTC.